These 13 T cell receptor beta chains were all obtained from the same sample, sequenced in a study of cytomegalovirus exposure and HLA in healthy donors. The study ran its PCR with 60 Vbeta and 13 Jbeta primers. Profiled with immunoSEQ multiplex PCR; TCRdb holds only in-frame clones, not every one. The sample consists of about 100,000 clones, approximately 77% of them appearing once. The sample consisted of PBMCs. The receptor source for this set is a male donor in good health and CMV-seropositive.

The V gene is TRBV28, the J gene TRBJ2-7, with D possibly matching TRBD2 (5 bases). The CDR3 has 14 amino acids. V lost 6 bases, J lost 2 bases, and 14 bases lay in between. The germline V gene has CDR1 MDHEN and CDR2 SYDVKM. The CDR3 nucleotides read TGTGCCAGCAGGCAGCACGGGGATACCTACGAGCAGTACTTC. This encodes CASRQHGDTYEQYF.

This chain links TRBV6-5 with TRBJ1-6; 9 nucleotides match TRBD1. The CDR3 consists of 15 residues. Germline values: CDR1 MNHEY, CDR2 SVGAGI. The V and J ends lost 4 bases and 7 bases, in that order; junction bases with no gene match: 5. The CDR3 bases are TGTGCCAGCAGTTTTACCGGGACAGGGAATTCACCCCTCCACTTT. This gives the protein CASSFTGTGNSPLHF.

This chain's CDR3 is CASSPLDRAEETQYF. CDR3 DNA sequence: TGTGCCAGCAGCCCCCTTGACAGGGCGGAAGAGACCCAGTACTTC. This sequence joins TRBV6-5 and TRBJ2-5, with TRBD1 matching over 7 bases. The V gene's germline CDR1 is MNHEY and CDR2 SVGAGI. V was pared by 6 bases and J by 3 bases, with 10 bases of the junction left unmatched. CDR3 size: 15 residues.

The gene calls are TRBV30 and TRBJ2-2; no definite D call. Deletions cut 7 bases from V and 3 bases from J, with 9 bases between. This CDR3 has 12 amino acids. Germline CDR1 and CDR2: GTSNPN and SVGIG (reference sequence). The CDR3 bases are TGTGCCTCCCCGGCGGACACCGGGGAGCTGTTTTTT. Its protein is CASPADTGELFF.

V is TRBV28 and J is TRBJ1-5, with 8 bases matching TRBD1. V was clipped by 6 bases and J by 2 bases; unmatched bases: 6. The CDR3 is 15 residues long. CDR1 and CDR2 from the germline V gene are MDHEN and SYDVKM. The CDR3 reads CASSPGGPGNQPQHF. CDR3 in DNA: TGTGCCAGCAGCCCAGGGGGCCCAGGCAATCAGCCCCAGCATTTT. Together with reference TRBV28 and TRBJ1-5, the CDR3 gives the full variable domain: DVKVTQSSRYLVKRTGEKVFLECVQDMDHENMFWYRQDPGLGLRLIYFSYDVKMKEKGDIPEGYSVSREKKERFSLILESASTNQTSMYLCASSPGGPGNQPQHFGDGTRLSIL.

As for this clone: An end of the junction differs from the germline gene, which may be a read error. The gene calls are TRBV27 and TRBJ2-6; D possibly corresponds to TRBD1 (5 bases). Germline CDR1 and CDR2: MNHEY and SMNVEV (reference sequence). The CDR3 extends over 16 amino acids. This CDR3 reads CASKGWQLSGANALTF. The CDR3 nucleotides read TGTGCCAGCAAAGGTTGGCAGCTCTCTGGGGCCAACGCCCTGACTTTC.

To note about this clone: The same CDR3 can be traced to other DNA sequences in this sample. This rearrangement joins TRBV9 to TRBJ2-3; a possible D gene is TRBD1 (6 bases). CDR1 and CDR2 from the germline V gene are SGDLS and YYNGEE. V was shortened by 0 bases and J by 6 bases, with 11 bases between the two germline ends. The CDR3 contains 14 residues. CDR3 region: CASSVGWGRDTQYF. The CDR3 DNA sequence: TGTGCCAGCAGCGTAGGGTGGGGGCGGGATACGCAGTATTTT.

This chain uses TRBV6-5 with TRBJ2-2; 8 bases line up with TRBD1. J was trimmed by 5 bases and V by 6 bases; bases with no gene match: 8. CDR1 and CDR2 (germline): MNHEY, SVGAGI. CDR3 length: 15 residues. CDR3 region: CASSSGGMGTGELFF. The DNA for the CDR3 is TGTGCCAGCAGCTCAGGGGGCATGGGTACCGGGGAGCTGTTTTTT.

The chain carries TRBV5-1 and TRBJ1-1; a possible D gene is TRBD1 (5 bases). The V end was cut by 0 bases, the J end by 3 bases, with 15 bases between. The CDR3 is 16 amino acids. Germline V gene sequence: CDR1 SGHRS, CDR2 YFSETQ. CDR3 sequence (DNA): TGCGCCAGCAGCTTGGCCTCGCGGGGGATAGACACTGAAGCTTTCTTT. Its protein product is CASSLASRGIDTEAFF.

The genes are TRBV5-4 and TRBJ1-6; a weak D match, TRBD1 (5 bases). Between the trimmed V and J ends, which lost 4 bases and 5 bases, there was a span of 10 bases. CDR3 size: 14 residues. Germline loops: CDR1 SGHNT, CDR2 YYREEE (reference sequence). The CDR3 DNA reads as TGTGCCAGCAGCACGGAGACAGATAATTCACCCCTCCACTTT. Protein sequence: CASSTETDNSPLHF.

This clone occurred a few times. Other DNA sequences from this sample encode an identical CDR3 as well. As DNA, the CDR3 is TGTGCCAGCTCACCAGCAGGGTGGAATTCACCCCTCCACTTT. This encodes CASSPAGWNSPLHF. The chain carries TRBV18 and TRBJ1-6; TRBD1 is a possible D gene (5 bases). There are 14 residues in the CDR3. The V gene lost 2 bases and the J gene lost 7 bases, with 9 bases spanning the gap. Per the germline V gene, CDR1 is KGHSH and CDR2 is LQKENI.

The J gene is TRBJ2-3, the V gene TRBV6-7, with D uncertain. TRBV6-7 is identified as an open reading frame with a role that is uncertain. This CDR3 contains 18 residues. Trimming took 0 bases from V and 2 from J, leaving 18 bases between them. The CDR3 sequence is CASSYSCPSPRDTDTQYF. The CDR3 DNA reads as TGTGCCAGCAGTTACTCCTGCCCGAGCCCGCGCGACACAGATACGCAGTATTTT.

V usage is TRBV12-5 and J usage is TRBJ1-5, with 7 nucleotides matching TRBD1. Germline-derived CDR1 and CDR2 are LGHNT and FRNRAP. This CDR3 has 15 amino acids. Germline trimming cut 6 bases from V and 2 bases from J; bases unmatched to any gene: 7. The CDR3 spells CASGKGAEGNQPQHF. The CDR3 DNA sequence: TGTGCTAGTGGAAAGGGGGCGGAAGGCAATCAGCCCCAGCATTTT.